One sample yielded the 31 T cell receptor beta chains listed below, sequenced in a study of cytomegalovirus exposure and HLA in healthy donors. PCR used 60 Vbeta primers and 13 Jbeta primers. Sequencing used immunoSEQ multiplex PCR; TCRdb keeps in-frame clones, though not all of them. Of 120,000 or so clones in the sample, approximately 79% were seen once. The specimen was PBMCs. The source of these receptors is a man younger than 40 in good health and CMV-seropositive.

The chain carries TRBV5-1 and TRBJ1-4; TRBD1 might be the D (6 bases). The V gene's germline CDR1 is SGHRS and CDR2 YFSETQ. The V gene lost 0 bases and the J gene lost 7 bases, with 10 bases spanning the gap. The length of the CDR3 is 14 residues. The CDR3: CASSLEPGVEKLFF. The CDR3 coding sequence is TGCGCCAGCAGCTTGGAGCCAGGGGTTGAAAAACTGTTTTTT.

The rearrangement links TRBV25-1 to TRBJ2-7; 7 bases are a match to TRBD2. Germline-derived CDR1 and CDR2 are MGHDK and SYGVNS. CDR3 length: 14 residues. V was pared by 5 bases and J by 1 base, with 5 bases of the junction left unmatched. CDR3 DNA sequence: TGTGCCAGCAGTCCAGCGGGGTCTTCCTACGAGCAGTACTTC. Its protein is CASSPAGSSYEQYF.

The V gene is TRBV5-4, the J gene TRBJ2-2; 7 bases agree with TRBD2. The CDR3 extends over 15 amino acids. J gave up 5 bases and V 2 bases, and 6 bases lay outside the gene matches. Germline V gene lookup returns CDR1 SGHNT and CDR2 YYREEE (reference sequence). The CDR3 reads CASSLDPGGTGELFF. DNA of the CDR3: TGTGCCAGCAGCTTAGATCCGGGGGGAACCGGGGAGCTGTTTTTT.

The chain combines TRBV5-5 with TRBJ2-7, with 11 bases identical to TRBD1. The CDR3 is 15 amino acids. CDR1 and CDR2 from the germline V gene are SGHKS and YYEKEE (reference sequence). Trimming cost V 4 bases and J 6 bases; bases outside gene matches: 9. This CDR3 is CASSPTRGQGGEQYF. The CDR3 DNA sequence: TGTGCCAGCAGCCCCACCCGGGGACAGGGGGGCGAGCAGTACTTC.

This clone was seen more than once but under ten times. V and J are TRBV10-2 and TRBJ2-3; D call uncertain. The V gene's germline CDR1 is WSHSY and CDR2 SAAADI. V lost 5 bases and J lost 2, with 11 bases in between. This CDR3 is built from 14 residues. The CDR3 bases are TGCGCCAGCAGTCCTCTACCAACCACAGATACGCAGTATTTT. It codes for CASSPLPTTDTQYF.

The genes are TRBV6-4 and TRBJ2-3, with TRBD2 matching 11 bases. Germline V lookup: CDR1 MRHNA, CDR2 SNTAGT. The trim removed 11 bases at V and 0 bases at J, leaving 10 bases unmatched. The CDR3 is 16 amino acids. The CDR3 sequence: CASAGTSGGSTDTQYF. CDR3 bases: TGTGCCTCAGCGGGAACTAGCGGGGGCAGCACAGATACGCAGTATTTT.

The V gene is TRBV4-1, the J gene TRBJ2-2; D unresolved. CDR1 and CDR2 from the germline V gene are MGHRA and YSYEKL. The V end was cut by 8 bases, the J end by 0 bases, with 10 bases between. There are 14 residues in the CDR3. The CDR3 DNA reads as TGCGCCAGCTCACAATACGCGAACACCGGGGAGCTGTTTTTT. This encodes CASSQYANTGELFF.

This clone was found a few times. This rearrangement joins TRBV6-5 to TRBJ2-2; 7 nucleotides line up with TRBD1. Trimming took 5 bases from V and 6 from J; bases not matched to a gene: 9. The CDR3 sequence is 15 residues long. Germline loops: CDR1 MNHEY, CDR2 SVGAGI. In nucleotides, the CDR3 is TGTGCCAGCAGTAAACCTGGACAGGTTCCCGGGGAGCTGTTTTTT. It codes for CASSKPGQVPGELFF.

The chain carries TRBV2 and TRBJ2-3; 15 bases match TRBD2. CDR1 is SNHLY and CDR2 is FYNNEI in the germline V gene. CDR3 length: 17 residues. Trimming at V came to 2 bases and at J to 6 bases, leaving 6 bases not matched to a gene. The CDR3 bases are TGTGCCAGCAGTGAAAGGACTAGCGGGGGGGCCAGGGATACGCAGTATTTT. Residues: CASSERTSGGARDTQYF. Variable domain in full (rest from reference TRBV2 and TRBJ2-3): EPEVTQTPSHQVTQMGQEVILRCVPISNHLYFYWYRQILGQKVEFLVSFYNNEISEKSEIFDDQFSVERPDGSNFTLKIRSTKLEDSAMYFCASSERTSGGARDTQYFGPGTRLTVL.

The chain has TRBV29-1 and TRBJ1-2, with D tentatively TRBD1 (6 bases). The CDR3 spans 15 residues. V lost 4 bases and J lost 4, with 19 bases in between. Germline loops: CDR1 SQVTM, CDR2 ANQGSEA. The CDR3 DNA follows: TGCAGCGTTGTTCCCGGAGGGGGGGACTCCTATGGCTACACCTTC. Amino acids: CSVVPGGGDSYGYTF.

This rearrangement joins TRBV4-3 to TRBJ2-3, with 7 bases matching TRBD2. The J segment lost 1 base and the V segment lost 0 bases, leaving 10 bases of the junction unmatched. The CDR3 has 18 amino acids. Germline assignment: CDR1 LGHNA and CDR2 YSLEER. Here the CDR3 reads CASSQDLDAGVGTDTQYF. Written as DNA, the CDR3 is TGCGCCAGCAGCCAAGATCTGGATGCGGGGGTTGGCACAGATACGCAGTATTTT.

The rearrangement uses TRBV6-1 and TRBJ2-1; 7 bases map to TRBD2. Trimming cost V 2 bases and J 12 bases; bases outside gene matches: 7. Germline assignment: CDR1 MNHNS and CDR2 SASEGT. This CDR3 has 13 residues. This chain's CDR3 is CASSENGRTRQFF. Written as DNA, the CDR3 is TGTGCCAGCAGTGAAAACGGGAGGACCCGGCAGTTCTTC.

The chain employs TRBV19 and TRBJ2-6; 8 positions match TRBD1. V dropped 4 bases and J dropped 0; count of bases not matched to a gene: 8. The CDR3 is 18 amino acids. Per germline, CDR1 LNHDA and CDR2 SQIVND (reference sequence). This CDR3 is CASSRWAGGVSGANVLTF. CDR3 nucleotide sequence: TGTGCCAGTAGTAGATGGGCAGGGGGCGTCTCTGGGGCCAACGTCCTGACTTTC.

CDR3 residues: CASSLLEGPNQPQHF. The CDR3 DNA follows: TGCGCCAGCAGTCTCTTGGAGGGGCCGAATCAGCCCCAGCATTTT. V and J are TRBV23-1 and TRBJ1-5, with D tentatively TRBD1 (5 bases). TRBV23-1 is designated an ORF whose function remains uncertain. Trimming removed 4 bases from V and 4 bases from J, with 14 bases in between. CDR3 length: 15 amino acids.

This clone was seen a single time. As DNA, the CDR3 is TGTGCCAGCAGCTTGGGGGGCAAAGGGCCTAACTATGGCTACACCTTC. Its protein product is CASSLGGKGPNYGYTF. V usage is TRBV5-5 and J usage is TRBJ1-2; possibly TRBD1 for D (5 bases). The CDR3 length is 16 residues. Germline V lookup: CDR1 SGHKS, CDR2 YYEKEE (reference sequence). Trimming took off 0 bases at V and 0 bases at J, with 12 bases between the two ends.

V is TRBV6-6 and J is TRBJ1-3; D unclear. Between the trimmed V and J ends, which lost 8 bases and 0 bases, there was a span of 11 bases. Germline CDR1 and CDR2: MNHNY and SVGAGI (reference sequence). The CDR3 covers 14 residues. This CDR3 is CASHASGSGNTIYF. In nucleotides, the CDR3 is TGTGCCAGCCACGCGTCGGGCTCTGGAAACACCATATATTTT.

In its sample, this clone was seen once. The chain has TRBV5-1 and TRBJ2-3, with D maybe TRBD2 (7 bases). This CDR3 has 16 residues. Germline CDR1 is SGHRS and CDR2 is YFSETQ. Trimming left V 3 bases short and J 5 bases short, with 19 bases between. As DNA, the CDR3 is TGCGCCAGCAGCTCGAACGTGGGGGGGCCGGGAGATACGCAGTATTTT. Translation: CASSSNVGGPGDTQYF.

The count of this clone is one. The CDR3 loop reads CASNPGQVGQETQYF. DNA of the CDR3: TGTGCCAGCAACCCCGGACAGGTCGGACAAGAGACCCAGTACTTC. The chain carries TRBV7-9 and TRBJ2-5; 7 positions agree with TRBD1. The CDR3 is 15 residues long. V trimming: 7 bases; J trimming: 2 bases; junction bases outside the gene matches: 10. Germline assignment: CDR1 SEHNR and CDR2 FQNEAQ (reference sequence).

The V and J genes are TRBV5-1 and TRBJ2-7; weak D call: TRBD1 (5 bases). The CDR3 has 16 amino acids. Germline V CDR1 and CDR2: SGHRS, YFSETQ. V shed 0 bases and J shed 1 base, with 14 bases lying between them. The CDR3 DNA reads TGCGCCAGCAGCTTGGAGGGTGTAGGGGCTTCCTACGAGCAGTACTTC. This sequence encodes CASSLEGVGASYEQYF.

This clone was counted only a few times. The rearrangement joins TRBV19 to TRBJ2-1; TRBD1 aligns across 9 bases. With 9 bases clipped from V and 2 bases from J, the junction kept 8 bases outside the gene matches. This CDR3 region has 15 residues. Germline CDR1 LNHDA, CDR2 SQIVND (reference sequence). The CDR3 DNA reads TGTGCCAGCAGACACAACAGGGGGCCCTACAATGAGCAGTTCTTC. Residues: CASRHNRGPYNEQFF.

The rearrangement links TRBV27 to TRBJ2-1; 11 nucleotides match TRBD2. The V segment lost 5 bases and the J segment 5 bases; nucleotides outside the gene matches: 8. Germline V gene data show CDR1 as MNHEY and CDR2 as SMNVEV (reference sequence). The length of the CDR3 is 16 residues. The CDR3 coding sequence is TGTGCCAGCAGTAACTCGGGACTAGCGGTCCACAATGAGCAGTTCTTC. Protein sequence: CASSNSGLAVHNEQFF.

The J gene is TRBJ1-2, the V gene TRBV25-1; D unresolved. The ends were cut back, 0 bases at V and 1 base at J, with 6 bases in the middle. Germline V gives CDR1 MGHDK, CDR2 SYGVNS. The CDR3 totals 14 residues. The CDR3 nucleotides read TGTGCCAGCAGTGAATATGACATTAACTATGGCTACACCTTC. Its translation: CASSEYDINYGYTF.

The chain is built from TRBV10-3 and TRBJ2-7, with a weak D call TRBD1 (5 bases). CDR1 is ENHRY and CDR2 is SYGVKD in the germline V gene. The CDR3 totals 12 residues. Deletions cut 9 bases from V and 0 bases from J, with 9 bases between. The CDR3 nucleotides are TGTGCCATTCAGGGTCCCTCCTACGAGCAGTACTTC. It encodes CAIQGPSYEQYF.

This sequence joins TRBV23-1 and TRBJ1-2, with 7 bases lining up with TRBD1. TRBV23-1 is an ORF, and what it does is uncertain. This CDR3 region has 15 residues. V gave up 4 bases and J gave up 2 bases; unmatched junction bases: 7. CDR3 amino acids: CASSPRRDSNYGYTF. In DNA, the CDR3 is TGCGCCAGCAGTCCCCGAAGGGACAGCAACTATGGCTACACCTTC.

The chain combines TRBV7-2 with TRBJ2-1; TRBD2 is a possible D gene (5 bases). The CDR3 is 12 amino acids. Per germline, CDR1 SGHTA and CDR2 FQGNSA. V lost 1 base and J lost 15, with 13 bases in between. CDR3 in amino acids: CASSLVIGEGFF. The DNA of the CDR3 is TGTGCCAGCAGCTTAGTCATCGGGGAAGGGTTCTTC.

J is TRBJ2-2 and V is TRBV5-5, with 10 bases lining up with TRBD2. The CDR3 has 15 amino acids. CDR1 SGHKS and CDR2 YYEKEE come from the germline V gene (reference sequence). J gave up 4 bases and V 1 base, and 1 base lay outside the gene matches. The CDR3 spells CASSLSSGGTGELFF. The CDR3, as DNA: TGTGCCAGCAGCTTGTCTAGCGGGGGCACCGGGGAGCTGTTTTTT.

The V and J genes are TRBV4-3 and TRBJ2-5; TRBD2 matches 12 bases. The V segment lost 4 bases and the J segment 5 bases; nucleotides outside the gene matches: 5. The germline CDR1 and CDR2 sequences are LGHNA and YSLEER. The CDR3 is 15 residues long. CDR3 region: CASSPSGGALETQYF. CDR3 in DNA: TGCGCCAGCAGCCCTAGCGGGGGGGCCCTGGAGACCCAGTACTTC.

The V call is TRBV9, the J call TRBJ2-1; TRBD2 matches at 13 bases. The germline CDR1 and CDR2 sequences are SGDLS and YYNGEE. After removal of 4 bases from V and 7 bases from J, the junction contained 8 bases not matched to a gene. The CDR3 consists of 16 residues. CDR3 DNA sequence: TGTGCCAGCAGCTCTAGGACTAGCGGGGGAGCGAATGAGCAGTTCTTC. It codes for CASSSRTSGGANEQFF.

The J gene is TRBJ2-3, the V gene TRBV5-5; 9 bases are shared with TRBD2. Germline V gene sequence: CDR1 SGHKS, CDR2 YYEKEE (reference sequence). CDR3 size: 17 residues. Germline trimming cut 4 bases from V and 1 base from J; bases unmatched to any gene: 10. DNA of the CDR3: TGTGCCAGCAGCCTGACCACCGTAGCGGGGGGCACAGATACGCAGTATTTT. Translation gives CASSLTTVAGGTDTQYF.

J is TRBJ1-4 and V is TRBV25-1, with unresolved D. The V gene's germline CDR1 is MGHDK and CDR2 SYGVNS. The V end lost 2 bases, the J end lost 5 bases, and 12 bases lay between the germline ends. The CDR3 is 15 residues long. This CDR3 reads CASSEGSAVNEKLFF. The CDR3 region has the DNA TGTGCCAGCAGTGAAGGCTCTGCTGTAAATGAAAAACTGTTTTTT. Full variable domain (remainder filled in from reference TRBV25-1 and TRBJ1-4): EADIYQTPRYLVIGTGKKITLECSQTMGHDKMYWYQQDPGMELHLIHYSYGVNSTEKGDLSSESTVSRIRTEHFPLTLESARPSHTSQYLCASSEGSAVNEKLFFGSGTQLSVL.

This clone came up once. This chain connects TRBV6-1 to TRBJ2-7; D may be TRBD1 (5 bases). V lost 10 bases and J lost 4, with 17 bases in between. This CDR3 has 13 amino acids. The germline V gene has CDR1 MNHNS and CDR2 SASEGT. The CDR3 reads CAIIDSLNYEQYF. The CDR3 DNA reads TGTGCCATCATCGACAGCCTGAATTACGAGCAGTACTTC.